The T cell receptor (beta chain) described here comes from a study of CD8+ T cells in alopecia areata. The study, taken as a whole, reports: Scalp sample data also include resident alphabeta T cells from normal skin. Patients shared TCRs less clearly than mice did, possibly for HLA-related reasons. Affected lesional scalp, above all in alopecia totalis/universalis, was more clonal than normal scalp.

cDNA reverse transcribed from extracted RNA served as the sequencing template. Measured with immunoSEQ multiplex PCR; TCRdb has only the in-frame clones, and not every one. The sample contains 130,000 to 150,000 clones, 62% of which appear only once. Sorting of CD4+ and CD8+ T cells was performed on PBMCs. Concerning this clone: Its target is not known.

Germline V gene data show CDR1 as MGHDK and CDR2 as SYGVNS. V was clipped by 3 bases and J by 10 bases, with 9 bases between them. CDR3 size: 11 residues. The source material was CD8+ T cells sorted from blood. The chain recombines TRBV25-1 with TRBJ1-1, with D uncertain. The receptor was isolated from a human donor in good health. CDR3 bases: TGTGCCAGCAGTGACCCACTTGGAGCTTTCTTT. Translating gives CASSDPLGAFF.